This is a list of T cell receptor beta chains from one sample in a study of CXCR4 blockade with PD-1 therapy in pancreatic cancer. Clones were sequenced by immunoSEQ multiplex PCR, and TCRdb holds only the in-frame ones, with some missing. The sample contains about 3,500 clones, about 53% of which appear only once. Source material: tumor tissue. The source of these receptors is a human donor with pancreatic ductal adenocarcinoma. CDR3s include the opening cysteine and the closing phenylalanine or tryptophan. A D gene is named only where the DNA matches it firmly. Size tells how often a clone was seen (once, few, many) or the class of an expanded clone, and some rows leave it out.

. TRBJ1-1 TRBV29-1 13 . CSVGGGTNTEAFF TGCAGCGTTGGAGGAGGGACGAACACTGAAGCTTTCTTT
. TRBJ2-1 TRBV10-1 16 TRBD1 CASSESGTGAVNEQFF TGCGCCAGCAGTGAGTCGGGGACAGGGGCGGTCAATGAGCAGTTCTTC
few TRBJ2-7 TRBV28 13 . CASVRGSSYEQYF TGTGCCAGCGTACGGGGGAGCTCCTACGAGCAGTACTTC
. TRBJ1-2 TRBV30 16 . CAWSVPSPDPVYGYTF TGTGCCTGGAGCGTCCCCTCCCCGGACCCCGTTTATGGCTACACCTTC
. TRBJ2-1 TRBV19 15 TRBD1 CASKHGTGSYNEQFF TGTGCCAGTAAACATGGGACAGGCTCCTACAATGAGCAGTTCTTC
. TRBJ2-5 TRBV15 15 TRBD2 CATSQRLADQETQYF TGTGCCACCAGCCAAAGACTAGCGGATCAAGAGACCCAGTACTTC
. TRBJ1-2 TRBV19 13 . CASSMRQVYGYTF TGTGCCAGTAGTATGCGGCAGGTCTATGGCTACACCTTC
medium-sized TRBJ2-1 TRBV6-7 17 TRBD2 CASGQLTSGITNNEQFF TGTGCCAGCGGACAGTTGACTAGCGGGATAACGAACAATGAGCAGTTCTTC
large TRBJ1-1 TRBV30 12 . CAWTQGSTEAFF TGTGCCTGGACTCAGGGTTCCACTGAAGCTTTCTTT
medium-sized TRBJ2-1 TRBV6-8 14 . CASRSGTGYNEQFF TGTGCCAGCAGGTCCGGGACGGGATACAATGAGCAGTTCTTC
once TRBJ2-7 TRBV19 13 TRBD1 CASSKGQSYEQYF TGTGCCAGTAGTAAGGGACAGTCCTACGAGCAGTACTTC
many TRBJ1-2 TRBV9 13 TRBD1 CASSRDSNYGYTF TGTGCCAGCAGTAGGGACAGTAACTATGGCTACACCTTC
. TRBJ1-4 TRBV28 13 . CASSPPSWEKLFF TGTGCCAGCAGTCCTCCGAGTTGGGAAAAACTGTTTTTT
. TRBJ2-7 TRBV19 12 TRBD2 CVRLAGTYEQYF TGTGTTCGACTAGCGGGCACCTACGAGCAGTACTTC
. TRBJ2-2 TRBV6-8 16 TRBD2 CASSGGLAVNTGELFF TGTGCCAGCAGTGGCGGACTAGCGGTGAACACCGGGGAGCTGTTTTTT
few TRBJ2-1 TRBV9 14 . CASSTQTANNEQFF TGTGCCAGCAGCACCCAAACGGCTAACAATGAGCAGTTCTTC
large TRBJ2-3 TRBV10-2 16 TRBD2 CASLGTSGTLTDTQYF TGCGCCAGCCTGGGGACTAGCGGGACGTTGACAGATACGCAGTATTTT
medium-sized TRBJ2-3 TRBV9 16 . CASSVEVQLGTDTQYF TGTGCCAGCAGCGTAGAGGTACAGCTGGGGACAGATACGCAGTATTTT
medium-sized TRBJ2-5 TRBV6-8 14 . CAISVSDNQETQYF TGTGCCATCAGTGTATCGGACAACCAAGAGACCCAGTACTTC
. TRBJ2-3 TRBV2 15 TRBD2 CASLRLAGPLDTQYF TGTGCCAGTCTCCGACTAGCGGGTCCGTTAGATACGCAGTATTTT
medium-sized TRBJ2-7 TRBV11-3 15 TRBD1 CASSLARQGAYEQYF TGTGCCAGCAGCTTGGCCCGACAGGGGGCATACGAGCAGTACTTC
few TRBJ1-1 TRBV6-8 12 . CAISGGNTEAFF TGTGCCATCAGTGGTGGGAACACTGAAGCTTTCTTT
. TRBJ2-2 TRBV30 13 . CAWSWQYTGELFF TGTGCCTGGAGCTGGCAATACACCGGGGAGCTGTTTTTT
. TRBJ2-2 TRBV18 16 . CASSPPWTGNTGELFF TGTGCCAGCTCACCACCCTGGACGGGAAACACCGGGGAGCTGTTTTTT
once TRBJ2-3 TRBV15 14 . CATKGYQGEDTQYF TGTGCCACCAAGGGATACCAAGGCGAGGATACGCAGTATTTT
medium-sized TRBJ2-1 TRBV11-3 16 . CASSPPGTRSYNEQFF TGTGCCAGCAGCCCCCCCGGGACTCGCTCCTACAATGAGCAGTTCTTC
. TRBJ1-1 TRBV19 15 TRBD1 CASSIEGDRATEAFF TGTGCCAGTAGTATAGAGGGGGACAGAGCGACTGAAGCTTTCTTT
. TRBJ2-3 TRBV19 16 TRBD1 CASSIDRQGGADTQYF TGTGCCAGTAGTATCGATCGCCAAGGGGGCGCAGATACGCAGTATTTT
many TRBJ2-3 TRBV11-3 17 . CASSQLPGPQGPDTQYF TGTGCCAGCAGCCAACTCCCGGGACCCCAAGGCCCAGATACGCAGTATTTT
. TRBJ2-3 TRBV19 11 . CASRKGDTQYF TGTGCCAGTAGGAAAGGGGATACACAGTATTTT
. TRBJ1-1 TRBV19 15 . CASFSPQVDRPEAFF TGTGCCAGTTTTTCCCCCCAGGTCGACAGGCCAGAAGCTTTCTTT
few TRBJ2-1 TRBV28 12 TRBD1 CASQGEFNEQFF TGTGCCTCCCAGGGGGAGTTCAATGAGCAGTTCTTC
few TRBJ2-3 TRBV19 16 . CASSIHQGISTDTQYF TGTGCCAGTAGTATACACCAGGGGATAAGCACAGATACGCAGTATTTT
. TRBJ2-3 TRBV6-8 15 . CASSYTATSTDTQYF TGTGCCAGCAGTTACACGGCCACTAGCACAGATACGCAGTATTTT
. TRBJ2-3 TRBV11-3 14 . CASSLLGPTDTQYF TGTGCCAGCAGCTTGTTGGGTCCCACAGATACGCAGTATTTT
. TRBJ2-7 TRBV18 13 . CVSSPQDIYEQYF TGTGTCAGCTCACCTCAAGACATCTACGAGCAGTACTTC
few TRBJ1-4 TRBV6-7 14 . CASSEWAGVEKLFF TGTGCCAGCAGTGAATGGGCAGGGGTTGAAAAACTGTTTTTT
. TRBJ2-7 TRBV9 16 TRBD2 CASTRPLAGDGDEQYF TGTGCCAGCACCCGCCCACTAGCGGGAGACGGGGACGAGCAGTACTTC
few TRBJ2-3 TRBV18 12 . CASHPGVGRQYF TGTGCCAGCCACCCGGGGGTTGGTAGGCAGTATTTT
medium-sized TRBJ2-7 TRBV11-3 17 TRBD2 CASSLDPGTSGSYEQYF TGTGCCAGCAGCTTAGACCCCGGGACTAGCGGGAGCTACGAGCAGTACTTC
. TRBJ2-1 TRBV6-7 13 . CASSYRDGNEQFF TGTGCCAGCAGTTACAGGGATGGTAATGAGCAGTTCTTC
. TRBJ1-2 TRBV29-1 12 . CSATELNYGYTF TGCAGCGCGACAGAGCTAAACTATGGCTACACCTTC
large TRBJ2-3 TRBV9 15 . CASSVGTGRTDTQYF TGTGCCAGCAGCGTAGGTACAGGCCGCACAGATACGCAGTATTTT
few TRBJ2-5 TRBV18 12 . CASSPVQETQYF TGTGCCAGCTCACCAGTCCAAGAGACCCAGTACTTC
. TRBJ1-1 TRBV19 15 . CASSTPDLVNTEAFF TGTGCCAGTAGTACCCCCGACCTCGTCAACACTGAAGCTTTCTTT
medium-sized TRBJ2-7 TRBV11-3 14 TRBD1 CASSAGTGVYEQYF TGTGCCAGCAGCGCAGGGACAGGGGTGTACGAGCAGTACTTC
. TRBJ1-3 TRBV12-5 14 . CASGRGDSGNTIYF TGTGCTAGTGGTCGGGGCGACTCTGGAAACACCATATATTTT
few TRBJ2-6 TRBV28 16 . CASRGDGDSGANVLTF TGTGCCAGCAGGGGGGACGGGGACTCTGGGGCCAACGTCCTGACTTTC